One and the same sample provided the 19 T cell receptor beta chains below, sequenced in a study of blood T cell repertoires in COVID-19. Sequencing used immunoSEQ multiplex PCR; TCRdb keeps in-frame clones, though not all of them. The sample records approximately 400,000 clones, around 87% being singletons. Sequencing was carried out using PBMCs or T cells enriched from blood (not recorded which). The receptors derive from a man younger than 40 who had recovered from COVID-19.

The chain is built from TRBV9 and TRBJ2-3; the match to TRBD2 covers 11 bases. V trimming: 3 bases; J trimming: 2 bases; junction bases outside the gene matches: 8. The CDR3 spans 17 residues. Germline V gene sequence: CDR1 SGDLS, CDR2 YYNGEE. In DNA form, the CDR3 reads TGTGCCAGCAGCGGATTTATTAGCGGGGGGGCCACAGATACGCAGTATTTT. It yields the protein CASSGFISGGATDTQYF.

This chain links TRBV5-8 with TRBJ2-7; no definite D call. V was shortened by 7 bases and J by 0 bases, with 8 bases between the two germline ends. This CDR3 contains 12 residues. Germline V gives CDR1 SGHTS, CDR2 YDEGEE. In DNA form, the CDR3 reads TGTGCCAGCCCCCCCAGCTCCTACGAGCAGTACTTC. Protein: CASPPSSYEQYF.

The chain recombines TRBV7-3 with TRBJ2-1, with 7 nucleotides matching TRBD1. The junction had 4 bases not matched to a gene; V was cut back by 5 bases and J by 0 bases. This CDR3 spans 15 amino acids. The germline CDR1 and CDR2 sequences are SGHTA and FQGTGA. As DNA, the CDR3 is TGTGCCAGCAGCACCGGGACAGCCTCCTACAATGAGCAGTTCTTC. Translating gives CASSTGTASYNEQFF.

The CDR3 DNA is TGCGCCAGCAGCCAAGGGGACAGGGGTGGCCACGAGCAGTACTTC. Its translation is CASSQGDRGGHEQYF. This chain uses TRBV4-1 with TRBJ2-7, with TRBD1 identical over 10 bases. J was trimmed by 5 bases and V by 1 base; bases with no gene match: 5. CDR1 MGHRA and CDR2 YSYEKL come from the germline V gene. CDR3 size: 15 residues.

This chain joins TRBV4-3 and TRBJ2-5, with D perhaps matching TRBD1 (5 bases). The CDR3 totals 15 residues. Germline assignment: CDR1 LGHNA and CDR2 YSLEER. Trimming pared 0 bases from V and 2 bases from J, leaving 10 bases between. The CDR3 bases are TGCGCCAGCAGCCAAGATACAGGAGTACAAGAGACCCAGTACTTC. Protein product: CASSQDTGVQETQYF.

This chain joins TRBV29-1 and TRBJ2-2, with 9 bases identical to TRBD1. The V and J ends lost 7 bases and 4 bases, in that order; junction bases with no gene match: 4. Germline CDR1 is SQVTM and CDR2 is ANQGSEA. The CDR3 is made up of 13 amino acids. For the CDR3, the DNA is TGCAGCGCCGGGACAGGGCTCACCGGGGAGCTGTTTTTT. This codes for CSAGTGLTGELFF.

The CDR3 DNA is TGCGCCAGCAGCTTGAGACAGGGGGCAGGCGGGGAGCTGTTTTTT. Its translation: CASSLRQGAGGELFF. The chain recombines TRBV5-1 with TRBJ2-2; 10 nucleotides agree with TRBD1. Germline V CDR1 and CDR2: SGHRS, YFSETQ. CDR3 length equals 15 residues. J gave up 7 bases and V 1 base, and 4 bases lay outside the gene matches.

The rearrangement links TRBV27 to TRBJ2-1; 8 bases match TRBD1. Germline CDR1 MNHEY, CDR2 SMNVEV (reference sequence). J gave up 6 bases and V 7 bases, and 17 bases lay outside the gene matches. The CDR3 is made up of 17 amino acids. The CDR3 loop reads CASILYPGQARVNEQFF. CDR3 DNA: TGTGCCAGCATTCTCTACCCGGGACAGGCACGAGTCAATGAGCAGTTCTTC.

This clone was detected only once. The chain is built from TRBV3-1 (or the pseudogene TRBV3-2) and TRBJ1-2; TRBD1 matches at 10 bases. The CDR3 is 13 amino acids. V was pared by 6 bases and J by 4 bases, with 2 bases of the junction left unmatched. Per germline, CDR1 LGHDT and CDR2 YNNKEL (reference sequence). CDR3 sequence (DNA): TGTGCCAGCAGTGACAGGGGGCTCTATGGCTACACCTTC. This sequence encodes CASSDRGLYGYTF.

The chain uses TRBV7-2 and TRBJ2-2; TRBD2 matches 11 bases. Germline V gene sequence: CDR1 SGHTA, CDR2 FQGNSA. The CDR3 covers 14 residues. Germline trimming cut 7 bases from V and 7 bases from J; bases unmatched to any gene: 5. The CDR3 region has the DNA TGTGCCAGCAAACTAGCGGGGGCCGTCGGGGAGCTGTTTTTT. Translation gives CASKLAGAVGELFF.

The rearrangement links TRBV6-5 to TRBJ1-3; no firm D call. The germline V gene has CDR1 MNHEY and CDR2 SVGAGI. The CDR3 has 15 residues. V lost 6 bases, J lost 0 bases, and 12 bases lay in between. CDR3 in DNA: TGTGCCAGCAGGAAAAGATCGAGCTCTGGAAACACCATATATTTT. This sequence encodes CASRKRSSSGNTIYF.

The J gene is TRBJ1-1, the V gene TRBV3-1 (or the pseudogene TRBV3-2); 8 positions agree with TRBD1. The V gene end was trimmed by 3 bases and the J gene end by 4 bases; junction bases not matched to a gene: 4. Germline V gene sequence: CDR1 LGHDT, CDR2 YNNKEL (reference sequence). The length of the CDR3 is 14 residues. DNA for the CDR3: TGTGCCAGCAGCCATCTACAGGGGGGCACTGAAGCTTTCTTT. It yields the protein CASSHLQGGTEAFF.

The chain employs TRBV3-1 (or the pseudogene TRBV3-2) and TRBJ2-7; TRBD2 aligns across 7 bases. The germline gives CDR1 LGHDT, CDR2 YNNKEL (reference sequence). Trimming cost V 2 bases and J 7 bases; bases outside gene matches: 14. CDR3 length: 16 amino acids. The CDR3 spells CASSQRWRGNQREQYF. The CDR3 DNA follows: TGTGCCAGCAGCCAACGTTGGCGGGGGAACCAGAGGGAGCAGTACTTC.

This clone was observed a few times. The gene calls are TRBV5-4 and TRBJ2-7; D gene uncertain. CDR3 size: 14 residues. CDR1 and CDR2 from the germline V gene are SGHNT and YYREEE (reference sequence). Trimming took 3 bases from V and 5 from J, leaving 15 bases between them. CDR3 nucleotides: TGTGCCAGCAGCTCCCCTAGAAAGCCCGACGAGCAGTACTTC. Its protein product is CASSSPRKPDEQYF.

This clone has just one count. The chain employs TRBV27 and TRBJ1-1, with TRBD1 identical over 7 bases. The CDR3 sequence is 12 residues long. The germline gives CDR1 MNHEY, CDR2 SMNVEV (reference sequence). V was clipped by 6 bases and J by 5 bases; unmatched bases: 3. CDR3 sequence reads: CASREQGTEAFF. The CDR3 DNA is TGTGCCAGCAGGGAACAGGGGACTGAAGCTTTCTTT.

This clone has just one count. The chain uses TRBV6-1 and TRBJ1-6; tentative D call: TRBD1 (5 bases). This CDR3 region has 17 residues. The germline V gene encodes CDR1 MNHNS and CDR2 SASEGT. Deletions cut 1 base from V and 7 bases from J, with 17 bases between. CDR3 sequence reads: CASSEEGVVRRNSPLHF. The CDR3 coding sequence is TGTGCCAGCAGTGAAGAAGGGGTTGTGCGTCGGAATTCACCCCTCCACTTT.

A few counts support this clone. The chain employs TRBV3-1 (or the pseudogene TRBV3-2) and TRBJ2-1, with 12 nucleotides matching TRBD2. The CDR3 runs to 17 residues. Trimming removed 1 base from V and 7 bases from J; junction bases left unmatched: 8. Germline values: CDR1 LGHDT, CDR2 YNNKEL (reference sequence). The CDR3 region is CASSQVTLAGGTNEQFF. CDR3 nucleotide sequence: TGTGCCAGCAGCCAAGTTACACTAGCGGGGGGCACGAATGAGCAGTTCTTC.

The chain joins TRBV30 to TRBJ1-4; 8 bases map to TRBD1. The junction had 9 bases not matched to a gene; V was cut back by 1 base and J by 8 bases. CDR3 length: 15 residues. Germline CDR1 GTSNPN, CDR2 SVGIG (reference sequence). CDR3 nucleotide sequence: TGTGCCTGGAGTGAGGGACAGGCCAGTGGGGAAAAACTGTTTTTT. Its translation: CAWSEGQASGEKLFF. Drawing the rest from reference TRBV30 and TRBJ1-4, the complete variable domain is SQTIHQWPATLVQPVGSPLSLECTVEGTSNPNLYWYRQAAGRGLQLLFYSVGIGQISSEVPQNLSASRPQDRQFILSSKKLLLSDSGFYLCAWSEGQASGEKLFFGSGTQLSVL.

This clone was seen once. The chain carries TRBV7-9 and TRBJ2-7, with 7 bases identical to TRBD1. The CDR3 loop spans 18 amino acids. Germline V gene sequence: CDR1 SEHNR, CDR2 FQNEAQ (reference sequence). V lost 5 bases to trimming and J lost 3 bases; unmatched junction nucleotides: 19. CDR3 bases: TGTGCCAGCAGCGGGGACAGAGAGCAAAGCGACGAGTTCTACGAGCAGTACTTC. Translating it yields CASSGDREQSDEFYEQYF. The full variable domain, rest sourced from reference TRBV7-9 and TRBJ2-7, is DTGVSQNPRHKITKRGQNVTFRCDPISEHNRLYWYRQTLGQGPEFLTYFQNEAQLEKSRLLSDRFSAERPKGSFSTLEIQRTEQGDSAMYLCASSGDREQSDEFYEQYFGPGTRLTVT.